A single sample is the source of the 7 T cell receptor beta chains below, sequenced in a study of shared clonotypes between healthy human individuals. Some clones are missing from TCRdb's copy, which holds only in-frame ones; the method was immunoSEQ multiplex PCR. The data show fewer than 700,000 clones, with around 96% seen just once and about 0.11% held by the top ten. Naive CD8 populations comprised CD45RO-negative cells positively selected for CCR7, excluding terminally differentiated effector memory CD45RA+ cells. The material sequenced was naive CD8+ T cells sorted from blood. All receptors derive from a woman aged 25 to 39 in good health.

The chain carries TRBV27 and TRBJ1-5; 7 bases agree with TRBD1. In germline, CDR1 is MNHEY, CDR2 SMNVEV (reference sequence). The length of the CDR3 is 15 residues. V lost 2 bases, J lost 4 bases, and 5 bases stayed unmatched. The DNA for the CDR3 is TGTGCCAGCAGTTTACGGGGACAGATAAATCAGCCCCAGCATTTT. Translating it yields CASSLRGQINQPQHF.

This clone came up a few times. The chain recombines TRBV7-9 with TRBJ2-2, with D unclear. CDR1 is SEHNR and CDR2 is FQNEAQ in the germline V gene (reference sequence). The germline V and J ends were trimmed by 0 bases and 3 bases, with 2 bases remaining between them. CDR3 length equals 13 residues. Here the CDR3 reads CASSLADTGELFF. The CDR3 bases are TGTGCCAGCAGCTTAGCGGACACCGGGGAGCTGTTTTTT. The full variable domain, completed using reference TRBV7-9 and TRBJ2-2, is DTGVSQNPRHKITKRGQNVTFRCDPISEHNRLYWYRQTLGQGPEFLTYFQNEAQLEKSRLLSDRFSAERPKGSFSTLEIQRTEQGDSAMYLCASSLADTGELFFGEGSRLTVL.

The chain couples TRBV6-5 to TRBJ2-7, with TRBD2 matching 9 bases. The CDR3 spans 15 residues. V trimming: 7 bases; J trimming: 6 bases; junction bases outside the gene matches: 13. The V gene's germline CDR1 is MNHEY and CDR2 SVGAGI. This chain's CDR3 is CASTTTGTSYAEQYF. CDR3 coding DNA: TGTGCCAGCACCACTACCGGGACTAGCTATGCCGAGCAGTACTTC.

The rearrangement joins TRBV16 to TRBJ2-2; D possibly corresponds to TRBD2 (6 bases). The CDR3 is 14 residues long. The ends were cut back, 6 bases at V and 2 bases at J, with 10 bases in the middle. Per the germline V gene, CDR1 is KGHSY and CDR2 is FQNENV. The CDR3 loop is CASSRRDNTGELFF. The CDR3 nucleotides read TGTGCCAGCAGTCGGCGGGATAACACCGGGGAGCTGTTTTTT.

The gene calls are TRBV27 and TRBJ2-5, with 7 bases that match TRBD2. There are 17 residues in the CDR3. Germline V gene lookup returns CDR1 MNHEY and CDR2 SMNVEV (reference sequence). The trim removed 4 bases at V and 3 bases at J, leaving 14 bases unmatched. CDR3 residues: CASSSRPGLADKETQYF. The CDR3 coding sequence is TGTGCCAGCAGTTCCCGCCCGGGGCTAGCGGATAAAGAGACCCAGTACTTC.

The rearrangement links TRBV28 to TRBJ2-7; 12 bases agree with TRBD2. From germline, CDR1 is MDHEN and CDR2 SYDVKM. J gave up 2 bases and V 6 bases, and 2 bases lay outside the gene matches. The CDR3 length is 14 residues. CDR3 sequence reads: CASRLAGGTYEQYF. CDR3 nucleotide sequence: TGTGCCAGCAGGCTAGCGGGAGGGACCTACGAGCAGTACTTC.

This clone was seen once. The chain's CDR3 is CASSIVWSHSNQPQHF. Here the CDR3 DNA reads TGTGCCAGTAGTATCGTTTGGTCACATAGCAATCAGCCCCAGCATTTT. The chain joins TRBV19 to TRBJ1-5; D is unresolved. The length of the CDR3 is 16 residues. Germline CDR1 is LNHDA and CDR2 is SQIVND (reference sequence). V lost 3 bases and J 0 bases, leaving 12 bases between the germline ends.